This T cell receptor (beta chain) was sequenced for a study of technical replicates of blood from a few donors. CDR1 and CDR2 from the germline V gene are MRHNA and SNTAGT. The CDR3 has 15 amino acids. Unmatched junction bases numbered 0, after V lost 0 bases and J lost 4 bases. Some clones are missing from TCRdb's copy, which holds only in-frame ones; the method was immunoSEQ multiplex PCR. Seen here are 55,000 to 80,000 clones, roughly 98% observed once, and the top ten hold roughly 0.16%. Input material: T cells isolated from PBMCs. The TCR was taken from a human donor in good health. The V call is TRBV6-4, the J call TRBJ2-1; 10 positions match TRBD2. The CDR3 loop reads CASSDSTSGYNEQFF. DNA for the CDR3: TGTGCCAGCAGTGACTCGACTAGCGGGTACAATGAGCAGTTCTTC.